This TCR beta chain was profiled in a study of cytomegalovirus exposure and HLA in healthy donors. Remarks on this clone: The antigen remains unidentified.

Findings and caveats of the study: In a later analysis, most CMV-associated TCR beta chains appeared HLA-restricted. Most sequenced TCRs were rare (though some public TCRs occurred in many donors). In a later analysis, across HLA loci, associated TCR counts were highest for DRB1, lowest for HLA-C. Sequences of the TCR beta chain were said to predict the HLA-A and HLA-B alleles of most subjects accurately.

The germline gives CDR1 SGHDT, CDR2 YYEEEE. CDR3 length: 14 residues. Unmatched junction bases numbered 7, after V lost 5 bases and J lost 5 bases. Vbeta (60) and Jbeta (13) primers were used in the PCR. Method: immunoSEQ multiplex PCR; TCRdb's copy keeps in-frame clones and lacks some. The sample includes about 130,000 clones, more than 80% of them seen just once. The clonotype originates from a young woman in good health and CMV-seropositive. Sequencing input: PBMCs. This sequence joins TRBV5-6 and TRBJ1-1; the match to TRBD1 covers 9 bases. The CDR3 spells CASSLTGGETEAFF. The CDR3 nucleotides are TGTGCCAGCAGTCTGACAGGGGGAGAAACTGAAGCTTTCTTT. The full variable domain, its missing parts supplied by reference TRBV5-6 and TRBJ1-1, is DAGVTQSPTHLIKTRGQQVTLRCSPKSGHDTVSWYQQALGQGPQFIFQYYEEEERQRGNFPDRFSGHQFPNYSSELNVNALLLGDSALYLCASSLTGGETEAFFGQGTRLTVV.